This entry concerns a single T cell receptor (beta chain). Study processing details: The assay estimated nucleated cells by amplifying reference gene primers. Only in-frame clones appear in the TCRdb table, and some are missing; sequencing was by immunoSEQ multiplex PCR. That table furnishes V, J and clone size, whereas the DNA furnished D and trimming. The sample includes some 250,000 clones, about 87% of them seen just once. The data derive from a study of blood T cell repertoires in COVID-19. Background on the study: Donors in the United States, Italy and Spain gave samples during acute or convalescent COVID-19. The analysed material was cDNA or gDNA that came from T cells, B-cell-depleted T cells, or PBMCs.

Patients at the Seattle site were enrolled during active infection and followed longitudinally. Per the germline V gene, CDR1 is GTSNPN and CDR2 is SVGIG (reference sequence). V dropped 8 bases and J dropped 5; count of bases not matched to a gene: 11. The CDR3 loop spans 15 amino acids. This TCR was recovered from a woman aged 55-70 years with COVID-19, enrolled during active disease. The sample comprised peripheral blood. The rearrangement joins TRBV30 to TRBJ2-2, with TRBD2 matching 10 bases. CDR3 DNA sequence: TGTGCCGGGCGACGAGCGGGAGGGAGGACCGGGGAGCTGTTTTTT. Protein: CAGRRAGGRTGELFF. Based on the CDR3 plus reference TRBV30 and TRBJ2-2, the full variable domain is SQTIHQWPATLVQPVGSPLSLECTVEGTSNPNLYWYRQAAGRGLQLLFYSVGIGQISSEVPQNLSASRPQDRQFILSSKKLLLSDSGFYLCAGRRAGGRTGELFFGEGSRLTVL.